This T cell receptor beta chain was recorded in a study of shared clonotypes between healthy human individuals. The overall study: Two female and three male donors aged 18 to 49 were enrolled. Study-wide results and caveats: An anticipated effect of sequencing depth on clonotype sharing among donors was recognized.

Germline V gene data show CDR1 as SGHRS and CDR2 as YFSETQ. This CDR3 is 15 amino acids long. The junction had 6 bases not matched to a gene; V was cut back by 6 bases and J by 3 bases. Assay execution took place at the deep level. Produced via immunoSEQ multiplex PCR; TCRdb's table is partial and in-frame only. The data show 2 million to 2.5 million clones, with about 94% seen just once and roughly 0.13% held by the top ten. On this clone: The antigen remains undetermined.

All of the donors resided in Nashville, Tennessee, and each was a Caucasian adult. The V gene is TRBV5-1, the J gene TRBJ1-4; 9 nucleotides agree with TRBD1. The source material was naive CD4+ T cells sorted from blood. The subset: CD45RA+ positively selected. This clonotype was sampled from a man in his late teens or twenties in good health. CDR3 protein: CASTSTGGSNEKLFF. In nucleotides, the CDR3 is TGCGCCAGCACCTCCACAGGGGGCTCTAATGAAAAACTGTTTTTT.